These 24 T cell receptor beta chains came from one sample sequenced in a study of cytomegalovirus exposure and HLA in healthy donors listed by TCRdb under 2017. The method was the immunoSEQ multiplex PCR assay. For the multiplex PCR, a mixture combining 60 forward primers for TCR Vbeta segments and 13 reverse primers for TCR Jbeta segments was used. What TCRdb holds here is the immuneACCESS table cut down to in-frame rearrangements. Part of the clones is not present; checked against another copy, under half of the missing clones reflect an unresolved V gene, and the others are unexplained. This sample lists 150,000 to 180,000 clones; roughly three quarters were detected once. The ten largest account for roughly 12% of the sample. What was sequenced was PBMCs. These receptors all come from a young man in good health and CMV-seropositive.

Details on this clone: This specimen includes other DNA sequences encoding the same CDR3. The chain links TRBV29-1 to TRBJ1-1; TRBD1 aligns across 8 bases. There are 12 residues in the CDR3. Trimming took 6 bases from V and 2 from J; bases not matched to a gene: 2. Looked up from germline, CDR1 is SQVTM and CDR2 is ANQGSEA. The CDR3 here is CSVDRGNTEAFF. CDR3 bases: TGCAGCGTCGACAGGGGAAACACTGAAGCTTTCTTT.

The rearrangement joins TRBV6-5 to TRBJ1-2, with D possibly being TRBD1 (5 bases). This CDR3 spans 16 amino acids. CDR1 is MNHEY and CDR2 is SVGAGI in the germline V gene. Trimming removed 2 bases from V and 2 bases from J, with 15 bases in between. CDR3: CASSYLQGRENYGYTF. CDR3 bases: TGTGCCAGCAGTTACCTCCAGGGCAGAGAGAACTATGGCTACACCTTC.

V is TRBV11-3 and J is TRBJ2-7; D not certain. The V end lost 1 base, the J end lost 5 bases, and 9 bases lay between the germline ends. The CDR3 consists of 13 residues. CDR1 SGHNT and CDR2 YENEEA come from the germline V gene. The CDR3 region is CASSLVAYHEQYF. Here the CDR3 DNA reads TGTGCCAGCAGCTTAGTAGCCTACCACGAGCAGTACTTC.

This clone was found once. This chain links TRBV28 with TRBJ1-5; 8 bases align to TRBD1. Germline V gene lookup returns CDR1 MDHEN and CDR2 SYDVKM. This CDR3 spans 16 amino acids. J was trimmed by 2 bases and V by 1 base; bases with no gene match: 4. The DNA of the CDR3 is TGTGCCAGCAGTTTATCGGTGGGACAGGGCAATCAGCCCCAGCATTTT. Translated, it gives CASSLSVGQGNQPQHF.

This rearrangement joins TRBV7-9 to TRBJ2-6; no clear D gene. Germline lookup yields CDR1 SEHNR and CDR2 FQNEAQ (reference sequence). Trimming took off 1 base at V and 2 bases at J, with 3 bases between the two ends. The CDR3 extends over 14 amino acids. The CDR3 reads CASSLDTGANVLTF. The CDR3 bases are TGTGCCAGCAGCTTAGACACTGGGGCCAACGTCCTGACTTTC.

The CDR3 sequence: CASSQDPGGPGELFF. The CDR3 region has the DNA TGTGCCAGCAGCCAAGATCCGGGAGGGCCCGGGGAGCTGTTTTTT. The chain carries TRBV4-2 and TRBJ2-2; 8 bases agree with TRBD2. Germline lookup yields CDR1 LGHNA and CDR2 YNFKEQ. The CDR3 covers 15 residues. J was trimmed by 6 bases and V by 0 bases; bases with no gene match: 3.

This chain joins TRBV5-6 and TRBJ1-2, with 7 bases fitting TRBD1. With 1 base clipped from V and 8 bases from J, the junction kept 17 bases outside the gene matches. The germline gives CDR1 SGHDT, CDR2 YYEEEE. The CDR3 length is 17 residues. CDR3 sequence reads: CASSLYVLSGQEGGYTF. As DNA, the CDR3 is TGTGCCAGCAGCTTGTATGTGTTGAGTGGACAGGAGGGCGGCTACACCTTC.

This clone was counted between two and nine times. The chain employs TRBV7-9 and TRBJ2-7; D uncertain. V lost 1 base and J lost 3, with 7 bases in between. CDR1 is SEHNR and CDR2 is FQNEAQ in the germline V gene (reference sequence). This CDR3 is 13 amino acids long. CDR3 coding DNA: TGTGCCAGCAGCTTAGGGCCAGACTACGAGCAGTACTTC. Its translation is CASSLGPDYEQYF.

This clone was picked up a small number of times. The rearrangement joins TRBV2 to TRBJ2-4; 7 nucleotides agree with TRBD2. Germline trimming cut 3 bases from V and 0 bases from J; bases unmatched to any gene: 5. This CDR3 region has 16 residues. CDR1 and CDR2 (germline): SNHLY, FYNNEI. The CDR3 DNA reads TGTGCCAGCAGTGACGGGAGGAACGAAGCCAAAAACATTCAGTACTTC. Translating it yields CASSDGRNEAKNIQYF.

The chain combines TRBV19 with TRBJ1-3; no firm D call. Germline V gives CDR1 LNHDA, CDR2 SQIVND (reference sequence). This CDR3 comprises 16 residues. Trimming cost V 5 bases and J 0 bases, with 14 bases left between them. This CDR3 reads CASSSTTSYSGNTIYF. CDR3 bases: TGTGCCAGTAGTTCGACGACATCCTACTCTGGAAACACCATATATTTT.

As regards this clone: This specimen includes other DNA sequences encoding the same CDR3. The rearrangement links TRBV25-1 to TRBJ1-2; no firm D call. Trimming took off 2 bases at V and 8 bases at J, with 9 bases between the two ends. The CDR3 totals 12 residues. Per the germline V gene, CDR1 is MGHDK and CDR2 is SYGVNS. This CDR3 is CASSEGGSGYTF. CDR3 coding DNA: TGTGCCAGCAGTGAAGGAGGTTCGGGCTACACCTTC.

The V and J genes are TRBV7-2 and TRBJ1-4, with a tentative D call TRBD1 (6 bases). The germline CDR1 and CDR2 sequences are SGHTA and FQGNSA. V lost 1 base, J lost 7 bases, and 13 bases lay in between. The CDR3 is 15 residues long. The CDR3 region is CASSLGGGLGEKLFF. The CDR3 DNA sequence: TGTGCCAGCAGCTTAGGGGGGGGGCTTGGTGAAAAACTGTTTTTT.

This rearrangement joins TRBV28 to TRBJ2-7, with 16 bases lining up with TRBD2. CDR3 size: 15 residues. Looked up from germline, CDR1 is MDHEN and CDR2 is SYDVKM. V lost 4 bases, J lost 7 bases, and 4 bases stayed unmatched. The CDR3 sequence is CASSSSGLAGGEQYF. CDR3 nucleotide sequence: TGTGCCAGCAGTTCATCGGGACTAGCGGGAGGGGAGCAGTACTTC.

About this clone itself: Relative to the germline gene, one junction end is altered; a read error may explain this. The V and J genes are TRBV7-7 and TRBJ1-5; TRBD1 might be the D (6 bases). This CDR3 has 15 residues. CDR1 is SSHAT and CDR2 is FNYEAQ in the germline V gene (reference sequence). The DNA for the CDR3 is TGTGCTAGCAGTCTAGAGGGGGGGCGCAATCAGCCCCAGCATTTT. Translation gives CASSLEGGRNQPQHF. The whole variable domain, filled in from reference TRBV7-7 and TRBJ1-5, reads GAGVSQSPRYKVTKRGQDVTLRCDPISSHATLYWYQQALGQGPEFLTYFNYEAQPDKSGLPSDRFSAERPEGSISTLTIQRTEQRDSAMYRCASSLEGGRNQPQHFGDGTRLSIL.

This chain uses TRBV5-1 with TRBJ2-1; D gene uncertain. The CDR3 has 15 amino acids. V lost 0 bases to trimming and J lost 6 bases, with 13 bases between them. Germline CDR1 SGHRS, CDR2 YFSETQ. CDR3 DNA: TGCGCCAGCAGCTTGGTATTGCAGGCGCGCAATGAGCAGTTCTTC. It is translated as CASSLVLQARNEQFF.

The chain combines TRBV4-1 with TRBJ2-1; TRBD2 matches at 11 bases. Germline values: CDR1 MGHRA, CDR2 YSYEKL. This CDR3 has 18 residues. The J segment lost 0 bases and the V segment lost 4 bases, leaving 8 bases of the junction unmatched. The CDR3 nucleotides read TGCGCCAGCAGCCCGGGACTAGCGGAGTCGAGCTCCTACAATGAGCAGTTCTTC. It is translated as CASSPGLAESSSYNEQFF.

The chain carries TRBV6-1 and TRBJ2-5; D is possibly TRBD1 (6 bases). The CDR3 loop spans 14 amino acids. V was shortened by 3 bases and J by 5 bases, with 13 bases between the two germline ends. Germline lookup yields CDR1 MNHNS and CDR2 SASEGT. CDR3 bases: TGTGCCAGCAGTGAGGGCAGGGGATCGGAGACCCAGTACTTC. The encoded protein is CASSEGRGSETQYF.

V gene TRBV9 combines with J gene TRBJ2-5, with 9 bases aligning to TRBD1. Germline V CDR1 and CDR2: SGDLS, YYNGEE. The CDR3 is 23 amino acids. V lost 2 bases to trimming and J lost 2 bases; unmatched junction nucleotides: 28. This chain's CDR3 is CASSVSLSPGQGQGGGGQETQYF. The CDR3 nucleotides read TGTGCCAGCAGCGTCAGTTTGAGCCCGGGACAGGGCCAGGGGGGAGGCGGGCAAGAGACCCAGTACTTC. Variable domain in full (rest from reference TRBV9 and TRBJ2-5): DSGVTQTPKHLITATGQRVTLRCSPRSGDLSVYWYQQSLDQGLQFLIQYYNGEERAKGNILERFSAQQFPDLHSELNLSSLELGDSALYFCASSVSLSPGQGQGGGGQETQYFGPGTRLLVL.

The J gene is TRBJ2-5, the V gene TRBV7-2; 13 bases are shared with TRBD2. The ends lost 1 base at V and 3 bases at J; junction bases unmatched: 8. Germline CDR1 is SGHTA and CDR2 is FQGNSA. The CDR3 has 18 residues. CDR3 sequence reads: CASSLVTLAGGIEETQYF. In nucleotides, the CDR3 is TGTGCCAGCAGCTTAGTAACACTAGCGGGAGGGATCGAAGAGACCCAGTACTTC.

This clone was seen once. V usage is TRBV7-3 and J usage is TRBJ2-1, with 10 bases matching TRBD2. The germline CDR1 and CDR2 sequences are SGHTA and FQGTGA. CDR3 length: 18 residues. With V trimmed by 2 bases and J by 3 bases, 10 bases remained unmatched. CDR3 coding DNA: TGTGCCAGCAGCTTATGGGGGGCTAGCGGGAGTGACTACAATGAGCAGTTCTTC. It yields the protein CASSLWGASGSDYNEQFF.

The rearrangement joins TRBV6-5 to TRBJ2-3; 8 nucleotides line up with TRBD2. The CDR3 loop spans 15 amino acids. Germline CDR1 reads MNHEY; CDR2 reads SVGAGI. The ends lost 0 bases at V and 4 bases at J; junction bases unmatched: 3. CDR3 in DNA: TGTGCCAGCAGTTACTCACGGGAGGGAGCAGATACGCAGTATTTT. It yields the protein CASSYSREGADTQYF.

The V and J genes are TRBV19 and TRBJ2-2, with 7 bases identical to TRBD1. The CDR3 sequence is 16 residues long. The germline V gene has CDR1 LNHDA and CDR2 SQIVND (reference sequence). With V trimmed by 7 bases and J by 7 bases, 15 bases remained unmatched. Here the CDR3 reads CASITRDVRQGGELFF. The CDR3 coding sequence is TGTGCCAGTATCACGAGGGACGTTAGACAGGGCGGGGAGCTGTTTTTT.

The genes are TRBV2 and TRBJ2-5; 9 bases match TRBD1. The J call may be incorrect, as the DNA end agrees better with TRBJ2-7. This CDR3 region has 12 residues. Germline-derived CDR1 and CDR2 are SNHLY and FYNNEI. The CDR3 region is CASSVQGAEQYF. CDR3 coding DNA: TGTGCCAGCAGTGTACAGGGGGCCGAGCAGTACTTC.

The V gene is TRBV5-1, the J gene TRBJ2-3; TRBD1 might be the D (6 bases). The V end was cut by 1 base, the J end by 1 base, with 10 bases between. The CDR3 is 15 residues long. Germline assignment: CDR1 SGHRS and CDR2 YFSETQ. The CDR3 protein is CASSLSAGGTDTQYF. CDR3 nucleotide sequence: TGCGCCAGCAGCTTGTCGGCAGGGGGCACAGATACGCAGTATTTT. The full variable domain, in which reference TRBV5-1 and TRBJ2-3 provide the parts outside the CDR3, is KAGVTQTPRYLIKTRGQQVTLSCSPISGHRSVSWYQQTPGQGLQFLFEYFSETQRNKGNFPGRFSGRQFSNSRSEMNVSTLELGDSALYLCASSLSAGGTDTQYFGPGTRLTVL.